Listed here is a single T cell receptor beta chain. As yet, its antigen is unknown. CDR1 MNHNS and CDR2 SASEGT come from the germline V gene. With 3 bases removed from V and 5 bases from J, the gap between germline ends came to 13 bases. CDR3 length equals 14 residues. Quantitative 5'-RACE with molecular barcodes produced the TCR beta libraries. TCRdb re-called the 5' RACE reads with MiXCR, one entry per CDR3 protein. The sample holds 750,000 to 850,000 distinct CDR3 sequences, 12% seen once. This specimen comes from a study of CD8 T cells in ankylosing spondylitis. Regarding the study as a whole: Blood from ankylosing spondylitis patients appeared to carry a characteristic roughly 8-variant TCR beta motif.

The sequencing input was blood, either unsorted or a sorted T cell fraction (not recorded which). This sequence originates from a male donor with ankylosing spondylitis. The chain employs TRBV6-1 and TRBJ2-5; D could derive from TRBD1 or TRBD2 (5 bases each). The DNA for the CDR3 is TGTGCCAGCAGTGAGGGACCATATAAGGAGACCCAGTACTTC. This translates into CASSEGPYKETQYF.